One sample yielded the 20 T cell receptor beta chains listed below, sequenced in a study of cytomegalovirus exposure and HLA in healthy donors. Primers for the PCR totalled 60 Vbeta and 13 Jbeta. Using immunoSEQ multiplex PCR, the repertoire was profiled, and TCRdb retains in-frame clones only, with some absent. In the table there are fewer than 250,000 clones, more than 70% of which are singletons. The sequenced sample was PBMCs. Receptor source: a human donor in good health.

The chain joins TRBV2 to TRBJ2-5, with 7 positions matching TRBD2. Germline CDR1 and CDR2: SNHLY and FYNNEI. The V segment lost 5 bases and the J segment 5 bases; nucleotides outside the gene matches: 8. The CDR3 loop spans 14 amino acids. CDR3 nucleotides: TGTGCCAGCAGTCAAGGGAGGGCCGGGGAGACCCAGTACTTC. It encodes CASSQGRAGETQYF.

The rearrangement joins TRBV4-3 to TRBJ2-1; D is unclear. Germline assignment: CDR1 LGHNA and CDR2 YSLEER. The CDR3 sequence is 14 residues long. Deletions cut 1 base from V and 1 base from J, with 5 bases between. CDR3 sequence: CASSQAESYNEQFF. The CDR3 DNA reads TGCGCCAGCAGCCAAGCTGAGTCCTACAATGAGCAGTTCTTC.

The rearrangement links TRBV30 to TRBJ1-1, with D possibly TRBD1 on 6 matching bases. Trimming removed 4 bases at V and 4 bases at J, with 10 bases between. CDR1 and CDR2 from the germline V gene are GTSNPN and SVGIG (reference sequence). The length of the CDR3 is 12 residues. CDR3: CAWKGDTTEAFF. The CDR3 DNA reads as TGTGCCTGGAAAGGGGACACCACTGAAGCTTTCTTT.

This chain links TRBV6-1 with TRBJ2-1, with 8 bases matching TRBD2. Germline CDR1 and CDR2: MNHNS and SASEGT. This CDR3 has 15 residues. The ends lost 7 bases at V and 6 bases at J; junction bases unmatched: 11. This CDR3 reads CASTMRESGSNEQFF. The CDR3 DNA is TGTGCCAGCACTATGCGGGAGAGCGGGAGCAATGAGCAGTTCTTC.

The chain links TRBV7-2 to TRBJ2-4; 10 bases agree with TRBD1. Unmatched junction bases numbered 10, after V lost 2 bases and J lost 9 bases. The CDR3 extends over 16 amino acids. Germline CDR1 is SGHTA and CDR2 is FQGNSA. The CDR3 DNA reads as TGTGCCAGCAGCTTACTGGGGACAGGGGCCCTGGCCATTCAGTACTTC. This gives the protein CASSLLGTGALAIQYF.

This chain's CDR3 is CASSLALDSLNPGNTIYF. As DNA, the CDR3 is TGTGCCAGCAGCTTAGCTCTGGACAGCTTAAATCCTGGAAACACCATATATTTT. This chain joins TRBV11-2 and TRBJ1-3; maybe TRBD1 (6 bases). Trimming removed 1 base at V and 2 bases at J, with 18 bases between. The CDR3 runs 18 residues. Germline loops: CDR1 SGHAT, CDR2 FQNNGV.

V gene TRBV28 combines with J gene TRBJ1-1, with D unclear. Germline V lookup: CDR1 MDHEN, CDR2 SYDVKM. V shed 6 bases and J shed 7 bases, with 12 bases lying between them. This CDR3 has 12 residues. This CDR3 reads CASSPVVSEAFF. CDR3 DNA sequence: TGTGCCAGCAGCCCCGTGGTCAGTGAAGCTTTCTTT. The complete variable domain, with remaining parts taken from reference TRBV28 and TRBJ1-1, reads DVKVTQSSRYLVKRTGEKVFLECVQDMDHENMFWYRQDPGLGLRLIYFSYDVKMKEKGDIPEGYSVSREKKERFSLILESASTNQTSMYLCASSPVVSEAFFGQGTRLTVV.

The V gene is TRBV10-3, the J gene TRBJ1-1; maybe TRBD1 (5 bases). Trimming cost V 8 bases and J 0 bases, with 16 bases left between them. There are 15 residues in the CDR3. Germline loops: CDR1 ENHRY, CDR2 SYGVKD. The CDR3: CAIQAGVGVNTEAFF. CDR3 nucleotides: TGTGCCATCCAAGCCGGTGTAGGGGTGAACACTGAAGCTTTCTTT.

The V gene is TRBV6-1, the J gene TRBJ1-2, with 9 bases fitting TRBD1. Germline V gene data show CDR1 as MNHNS and CDR2 as SASEGT. The CDR3 extends over 13 amino acids. The V and J ends lost 6 bases and 7 bases, in that order; junction bases with no gene match: 6. The CDR3 nucleotides read TGTGCCAGCAGGTCCGGGACAGGGCTTGGCTACACCTTC. Residues: CASRSGTGLGYTF.

The chain links TRBV7-2 to TRBJ2-6, with 7 positions matching TRBD2. Germline assignment: CDR1 SGHTA and CDR2 FQGNSA. The V segment lost 1 base and the J segment 0 bases; nucleotides outside the gene matches: 9. The CDR3 is 19 residues long. CDR3 DNA: TGTGCCAGCAGCTTAGATGGTAGCGGGCCCTTCTCTGGGGCCAACGTCCTGACTTTC. It specifies CASSLDGSGPFSGANVLTF. The entire variable domain, with the rest obtained from reference TRBV7-2 and TRBJ2-6, is as follows: GAGVSQSPSNKVTEKGKDVELRCDPISGHTALYWYRQSLGQGLEFLIYFQGNSAPDKSGLPSDRFSAERTGGSVSTLTIQRTQQEDSAVYLCASSLDGSGPFSGANVLTFGAGSRLTVL.

The chain carries TRBV4-1 and TRBJ2-2; 7 nucleotides agree with TRBD1. CDR1 MGHRA and CDR2 YSYEKL come from the germline V gene. This CDR3 contains 17 residues. The trim removed 3 bases at V and 6 bases at J, leaving 13 bases unmatched. Here the CDR3 reads CASSQELKTGSAGELFF. The CDR3 nucleotides read TGCGCCAGCAGCCAGGAACTAAAGACAGGGTCGGCCGGGGAGCTGTTTTTT.

This clone was found once. The V call is TRBV11-1, the J call TRBJ2-5; 10 bases line up with TRBD1. CDR3 size: 13 residues. The J segment lost 5 bases and the V segment lost 6 bases, leaving 3 bases of the junction unmatched. CDR1 SGHAT and CDR2 FQDESV come from the germline V gene (reference sequence). CDR3 DNA: TGTGCCAGCAGAGACAGGGGGCGGGAGACCCAGTACTTC. Its translation: CASRDRGRETQYF.

The rearrangement joins TRBV11-2 to TRBJ1-5; D possibly corresponds to TRBD1 (6 bases). Looked up from germline, CDR1 is SGHAT and CDR2 is FQNNGV. V gave up 0 bases and J gave up 10 bases, with 13 bases separating them. The CDR3 loop spans 14 amino acids. The chain's CDR3 is CASSLDRQVGPQHF. CDR3 in DNA: TGTGCCAGCAGCTTAGATCGACAGGTGGGCCCCCAGCATTTT. The entire variable domain, with the rest obtained from reference TRBV11-2 and TRBJ1-5, is as follows: EAGVAQSPRYKIIEKRQSVAFWCNPISGHATLYWYQQILGQGPKLLIQFQNNGVVDDSQLPKDRFSAERLKGVDSTLKIQPAKLEDSAVYLCASSLDRQVGPQHFGDGTRLSIL.

This clone was picked up one time. V gene TRBV15 combines with J gene TRBJ2-4; no definite D call. The CDR3 contains 11 residues. V lost 4 bases and J lost 6, with 4 bases in between. The germline CDR1 and CDR2 sequences are LNHNV and YYDKDF (reference sequence). CDR3: CATSNTNIQYF. The CDR3 DNA reads as TGTGCCACCAGCAACACAAACATTCAGTACTTC. The complete variable domain, with remaining parts taken from reference TRBV15 and TRBJ2-4, reads DAMVIQNPRYQVTQFGKPVTLSCSQTLNHNVMYWYQQKSSQAPKLLFHYYDKDFNNEADTPDNFQSRRPNTSFCFLDIRSPGLGDTAMYLCATSNTNIQYFGAGTRLSVL.

The chain carries TRBV19 and TRBJ2-2; TRBD1 matches at 8 bases. The junction had 6 bases not matched to a gene; V was cut back by 5 bases and J by 4 bases. This CDR3 contains 15 residues. Germline values: CDR1 LNHDA, CDR2 SQIVND (reference sequence). CDR3 bases: TGTGCCAGTAGTGAGTACAGGGGGGCCACCGGGGAGCTGTTTTTT. Translated: CASSEYRGATGELFF.

The chain uses TRBV7-2 and TRBJ2-7, with TRBD2 identical over 9 bases. Germline values: CDR1 SGHTA, CDR2 FQGNSA. The V segment lost 5 bases and the J segment 4 bases; nucleotides outside the gene matches: 9. The CDR3 is made up of 15 amino acids. The CDR3 here is CASSKETSGLYEQYF. The CDR3, as DNA: TGTGCCAGCAGCAAAGAGACTAGCGGTCTATACGAGCAGTACTTC.

The V gene is TRBV11-2, the J gene TRBJ1-2; no clear D gene. V was trimmed by 0 bases and J by 2 bases, leaving 22 bases between them. The germline CDR1 and CDR2 sequences are SGHAT and FQNNGV. This CDR3 is 19 amino acids long. Here the CDR3 reads CASSLDDQVAVYTNYGYTF. The CDR3 DNA follows: TGTGCCAGCAGCTTAGATGACCAGGTGGCAGTATATACAAACTATGGCTACACCTTC. The full variable domain, its missing parts supplied by reference TRBV11-2 and TRBJ1-2, is EAGVAQSPRYKIIEKRQSVAFWCNPISGHATLYWYQQILGQGPKLLIQFQNNGVVDDSQLPKDRFSAERLKGVDSTLKIQPAKLEDSAVYLCASSLDDQVAVYTNYGYTFGSGTRLTVV.

V is TRBV9 and J is TRBJ2-1; 9 bases are a match to TRBD2. Germline assignment: CDR1 SGDLS and CDR2 YYNGEE. V gave up 0 bases and J gave up 6 bases; unmatched junction bases: 7. The CDR3 totals 16 residues. The CDR3 spells CASSVGPSGKTNEQFF. The CDR3 nucleotides read TGTGCCAGCAGCGTAGGACCTAGCGGGAAAACCAATGAGCAGTTCTTC.

The table lists this clone with a few counts. The V and J genes are TRBV6-5 and TRBJ1-2, with D possibly matching TRBD1 (6 bases). The CDR3 spans 13 residues. Per germline, CDR1 MNHEY and CDR2 SVGAGI. V was clipped by 6 bases and J by 3 bases, with 11 bases between them. The CDR3 sequence is CASRNRDHYGYTF. The CDR3 coding sequence is TGTGCCAGCAGGAACAGGGACCACTATGGCTACACCTTC.

The chain couples TRBV11-2 to TRBJ2-7, with 8 bases identical to TRBD2. Germline V gene data show CDR1 as SGHAT and CDR2 as FQNNGV. J gave up 2 bases and V 5 bases, and 11 bases lay outside the gene matches. The CDR3 length is 16 residues. The CDR3 spells CASSLTDGLAPYEQYF. The CDR3 nucleotides are TGTGCCAGCAGCCTGACCGACGGACTAGCCCCCTACGAGCAGTACTTC.